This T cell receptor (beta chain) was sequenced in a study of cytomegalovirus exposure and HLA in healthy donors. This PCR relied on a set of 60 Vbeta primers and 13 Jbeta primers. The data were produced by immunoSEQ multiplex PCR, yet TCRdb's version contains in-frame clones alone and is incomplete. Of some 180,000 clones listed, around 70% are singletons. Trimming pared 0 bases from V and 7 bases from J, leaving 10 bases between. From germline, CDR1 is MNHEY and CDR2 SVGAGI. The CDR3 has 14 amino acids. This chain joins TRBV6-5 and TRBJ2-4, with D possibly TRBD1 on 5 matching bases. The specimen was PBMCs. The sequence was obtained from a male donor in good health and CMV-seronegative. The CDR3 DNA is TGTGCCAGCAGTTACTCCAGGGAAAGCAACATTCAGTACTTC. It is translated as CASSYSRESNIQYF.